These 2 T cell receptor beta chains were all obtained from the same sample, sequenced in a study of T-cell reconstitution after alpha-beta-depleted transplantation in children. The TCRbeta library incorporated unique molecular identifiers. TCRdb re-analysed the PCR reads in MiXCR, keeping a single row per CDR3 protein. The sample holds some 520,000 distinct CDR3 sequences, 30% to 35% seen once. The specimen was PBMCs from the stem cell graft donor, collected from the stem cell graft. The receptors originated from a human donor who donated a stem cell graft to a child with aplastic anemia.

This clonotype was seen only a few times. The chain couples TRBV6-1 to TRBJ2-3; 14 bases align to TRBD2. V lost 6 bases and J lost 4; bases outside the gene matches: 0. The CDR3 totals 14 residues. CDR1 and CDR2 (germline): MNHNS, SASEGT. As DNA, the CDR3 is TGTGCCAGCAGGGGACTAGCGGGAGCAGATACGCAGTATTTT. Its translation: CASRGLAGADTQYF.

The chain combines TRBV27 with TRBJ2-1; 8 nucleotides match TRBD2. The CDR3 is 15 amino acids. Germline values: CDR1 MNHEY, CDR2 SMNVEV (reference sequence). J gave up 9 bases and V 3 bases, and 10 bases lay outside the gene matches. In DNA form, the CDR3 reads TGTGCCAGCAGTTTTGTGTTAAGCGGGAGTGGTGAGCAGTTCTTC. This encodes CASSFVLSGSGEQFF.